This TCR beta chain appears in the sequencing data of a study of blood T cells in healthy people across ages. Germline CDR1 is DFQATT and CDR2 is SNEGSKA (reference sequence). There are 12 residues in the CDR3. V was clipped by 4 bases and J by 8 bases, with 11 bases between them. Primed by a sample-barcoded 5' primer and a J-beta primer mix, a second PCR proceeded for about 7 to 12 cycles. Every single cDNA molecule received a tag from a template-switch adaptor with 12 random nucleotides. TCRdb itself ran the 5' RACE reads through MiXCR, one entry per CDR3 protein. The sample yields approximately 800,000 distinct CDR3 sequences, roughly 50% seen once. The study's findings and limits: Unknown donor CMV status possibly confounded expanded clonotype changes.

Samples each had at least 5.5 micrograms of total RNA extracted. In regard to this clonotype: Its antigen is not known.

Material for sequencing was blood. J is TRBJ1-4 and V is TRBV20-1; unclear D gene. This receptor was identified in an elderly man in good health. The CDR3 region is CSAMIQAEKLFF. CDR3 bases: TGCAGTGCTATGATCCAGGCAGAAAAACTGTTTTTT.